In its sample, the clone carrying this TCR beta chain was seen many times. Its antigen is as yet unknown. TCRdb reanalysed the RT-PCR reads using MiXCR and keeps one entry per CDR3 protein. This sample has more than 150,000 distinct CDR3 sequences, with about a tenth found just once. These data originate in a study of response to subunit inactivated influenza vaccine. The germline V gene has CDR1 SGHTA and CDR2 FQGNSA. Trimming took 3 bases from V and 3 from J, leaving 9 bases between them. The CDR3 spans 13 residues. Study results and limitations: T cells newly recruited by each seasonal influenza vaccination are few, the authors suggested.

The source of this sequence is a man aged 50-59 years who received an inactivated influenza vaccine. The chain employs TRBV7-2 and TRBJ2-7, with D unclear. The sample in question was non-naive T cells sorted from PBMCs, obtained on the day of vaccination. CDR3 coding DNA: TGTGCCAGCAGCTTCGCCGACGGCTACGAGCAGTACTTC. Amino acids: CASSFADGYEQYF.